Below are 7 T cell receptor beta chains sequenced from a single sample in a study of T cell repertoires in cytomegalovirus infection. The antigens for these receptors are not known. TCRdb re-called the reads with MiXCR, one entry per CDR3 protein. The profile shows a few hundred thousand distinct CDR3 sequences, about 29% of them singletons. The source was cultured PBMCs, collected from culture after CMV antigen stimulation. These receptors were obtained from a human donor in good health (CMV status not recorded). Some clones in this sample may be carry-over from other donors' samples.

The chain has TRBV19 and TRBJ1-2; TRBD1 is a possible D gene (5 bases). The CDR3 totals 16 residues. Trimming pared 4 bases from V and 8 bases from J, leaving 23 bases between. Germline lookup yields CDR1 LNHDA and CDR2 SQIVND (reference sequence). The DNA of the CDR3 is TGTGCCAGTAGTACAGACTCGCAGGGACGGCTGACGGGCTACACCTTC. Protein sequence: CASSTDSQGRLTGYTF.

The chain is built from TRBV4-2 and TRBJ1-1; no definite D call. Looked up from germline, CDR1 is LGHNA and CDR2 is YNFKEQ. The CDR3 totals 14 residues. Trimming took off 3 bases at V and 7 bases at J, with 15 bases between the two ends. Here the CDR3 reads CASSQMGANGEAFF. The CDR3 DNA reads TGTGCCAGCAGCCAGATGGGAGCGAACGGTGAAGCTTTCTTT.

This clonotype was counted between two and nine times. The rearrangement joins TRBV19 to TRBJ1-3; no reliable D call. CDR1 is LNHDA and CDR2 is SQIVND in the germline V gene (reference sequence). The CDR3 spans 10 residues. The germline V and J ends were trimmed by 6 bases and 4 bases, with 1 base remaining between them. Written as DNA, the CDR3 is TGTGCCAGTAGGGGAAACACCATATATTTT. Translated: CASRGNTIYF.

The gene calls are TRBV11-2 and TRBJ2-1; tentatively, D is TRBD1 (7 bases). The CDR3 has 14 amino acids. Per germline, CDR1 SGHAT and CDR2 FQNNGV. V shed 4 bases and J shed 6 bases, with 13 bases lying between them. The CDR3 reads CASSSVQGGNEQFF. The CDR3 region has the DNA TGTGCCAGCAGCTCGGTCCAGGGGGGCAATGAGCAGTTCTTC.

Turning to this clonotype: The CDR3 does not end in the conserved phenylalanine or tryptophan, so this is likely a read error. The V call is TRBV5-1, the J call TRBJ1-1; D uncertain. Germline values: CDR1 SGHRS, CDR2 YFSETQ. The CDR3 spans 13 residues. Trimming took 0 bases from V and 3 from J, leaving 6 bases between them. CDR3 coding DNA: TGCGCCAGCAGCTTGGTTGGGGACACTGAAGCTTTCTCT. It yields the protein CASSLVGDTEAFS.

V is TRBV15 and J is TRBJ1-3; D call uncertain. This CDR3 contains 17 residues. Germline-derived CDR1 and CDR2 are LNHNV and YYDKDF (reference sequence). Trimming removed 0 bases at V and 0 bases at J, with 12 bases between. The CDR3 is CATSRDRIKSSGNTIYF. CDR3 bases: TGTGCCACCAGCAGAGATCGGATAAAGAGCTCTGGAAACACCATATATTTT.

This rearrangement joins TRBV7-2 to TRBJ2-2, with D perhaps TRBD1 or TRBD2 (5 bases each). This CDR3 has 15 amino acids. Per the germline V gene, CDR1 is SGHTA and CDR2 is FQGNSA. Trimming stripped 6 bases from V and 0 bases from J, with 11 bases between. This CDR3 reads CASRIGGPNTGELFF. DNA for the CDR3: TGTGCCAGCAGAATTGGGGGTCCGAACACCGGGGAGCTGTTTTTT.